Following are 2 T cell receptor beta chains from one sample sequenced in a study of shared clonotypes between healthy human individuals. Positive CCR7 selection of CD45RO-negative cells yielded the naive CD8 cells, and terminally differentiated effector memory CD45RA+ cells were excluded. Generated by immunoSEQ multiplex PCR, the TCRdb table keeps only in-frame clones and is missing some. The table records some 2 million clones, less than 95% of them present only once. Specimen: naive CD8+ T cells sorted from blood. The receptors were gathered from a man between 18 and 29 years old in good health.

This chain connects TRBV30 to TRBJ2-5; TRBD2 matches 7 bases. The trim removed 0 bases at V and 4 bases at J, leaving 11 bases unmatched. From germline, CDR1 is GTSNPN and CDR2 SVGIG (reference sequence). This CDR3 contains 16 residues. The CDR3 region is CAWSVQEGGRRETQYF. CDR3 nucleotide sequence: TGTGCCTGGAGTGTACAAGAGGGAGGGCGCCGAGAGACCCAGTACTTC. Filled out from reference TRBV30 and TRBJ2-5, the complete variable domain reads SQTIHQWPATLVQPVGSPLSLECTVEGTSNPNLYWYRQAAGRGLQLLFYSVGIGQISSEVPQNLSASRPQDRQFILSSKKLLLSDSGFYLCAWSVQEGGRRETQYFGPGTRLLVL.

This clone appeared once. The gene calls are TRBV2 and TRBJ2-7; tentatively, D is TRBD1 or TRBD2 (5 bases each). Germline-derived CDR1 and CDR2 are SNHLY and FYNNEI. The CDR3 length is 11 residues. V was shortened by 8 bases and J by 5 bases, with 10 bases between the two germline ends. CDR3 amino acids: CASGPGHEQYF. The CDR3 nucleotides are TGTGCCAGCGGACCGGGACACGAGCAGTACTTC.